These T cell receptor beta chains were read from a single sample in a study of multiple sclerosis patients with progressive multifocal leukoencephalopathy. The protocol was immunoSEQ multiplex PCR, while the TCRdb copy is restricted to in-frame clones and leaves out a portion. The table includes approximately 30,000 clones, over 80% detected once. This sample comprised PBMCs, obtained from a patient treated with natalizumab. All receptors come from a woman aged 40-49 years with progressive multifocal leukoencephalopathy. Each CDR3 is given with its conserved first and last residue. Each record gives: CDR3 protein, CDR3 DNA, D gene, clone size, V gene, J gene. A D gene is named only where the DNA matches it firmly. Rows may omit the clone size; those that give it use once, few, many or a size class.

CDR3 protein: CASSQPGGLNYGYTF; CDR3 DNA: TGCGCCAGCAGCCAGCCAGGGGGATTGAACTATGGCTACACCTTC; D gene: TRBD1; clone size: NA; V gene: TRBV4-1; J gene: TRBJ1-2
CDR3 protein: CASSLGSMGAEKYF; CDR3 DNA: TGTGCCAGCAGCTTGGGCAGTATGGGGGCAGAGAAGTATTTT; D gene: NA; clone size: NA; V gene: TRBV5-4; J gene: TRBJ2-3
CDR3 protein: CASSHLQESSYNSPLHF; CDR3 DNA: TGCGCCAGCAGCCACCTTCAGGAGAGCTCCTATAATTCACCCCTCCACTTT; D gene: NA; clone size: NA; V gene: TRBV4-3; J gene: TRBJ1-6
CDR3 protein: CAWSEVSPYEQYF; CDR3 DNA: TGTGCCTGGAGTGAGGTGTCCCCCTACGAGCAGTACTTC; D gene: NA; clone size: NA; V gene: TRBV30; J gene: TRBJ2-7
CDR3 protein: CASSLGRGQGSNEQFF; CDR3 DNA: TGTGCCAGCAGCTTGGGTCGGGGACAGGGGAGCAATGAGCAGTTCTTC; D gene: TRBD1; clone size: NA; V gene: TRBV7-2; J gene: TRBJ2-1
CDR3 protein: CASSPRPLRTNTEAFF; CDR3 DNA: TGTGCCAGTAGCCCCAGGCCCCTTCGGACGAACACTGAAGCTTTCTTT; D gene: NA; clone size: few; V gene: TRBV19; J gene: TRBJ1-1
CDR3 protein: CASSSGGHVYQETQYF; CDR3 DNA: TGTGCCAGCAGCTCCGGCGGGCACGTGTACCAAGAGACCCAGTACTTC; D gene: NA; clone size: NA; V gene: TRBV13; J gene: TRBJ2-5
CDR3 protein: CASSLEVLGANVLTF; CDR3 DNA: TGCGCCAGCAGCTTGGAAGTACTTGGGGCCAACGTCCTGACTTTC; D gene: NA; clone size: NA; V gene: TRBV5-1; J gene: TRBJ2-6
CDR3 protein: CASGSRDISGNTIYF; CDR3 DNA: TGTGCCAGCGGTTCCAGGGACATCTCTGGAAACACCATATATTTT; D gene: NA; clone size: few; V gene: TRBV2; J gene: TRBJ1-3
CDR3 protein: CASSLIVPHGKTYGYTF; CDR3 DNA: TGTGCCAGCAGTCTCATCGTCCCACACGGAAAGACCTATGGCTACACCTTC; D gene: NA; clone size: NA; V gene: TRBV6-4; J gene: TRBJ1-2
CDR3 protein: CASSFTRRARSYNSPLHF; CDR3 DNA: TGTGCCAGCAGTTTTACAAGGAGGGCTCGGTCCTATAATTCACCCCTCCACTTT; D gene: NA; clone size: NA; V gene: TRBV27; J gene: TRBJ1-6
CDR3 protein: CASSFAEGTEAFF; CDR3 DNA: TGTGCCAGCAGTTTCGCGGAGGGGACTGAAGCTTTCTTT; D gene: NA; clone size: NA; V gene: TRBV6-5; J gene: TRBJ1-1
CDR3 protein: CASRSGARQNTEAFF; CDR3 DNA: TGTGCCAGTAGATCCGGGGCCAGGCAGAACACTGAAGCTTTCTTT; D gene: NA; clone size: few; V gene: TRBV19; J gene: TRBJ1-1
CDR3 protein: CASSSGQGGYEQYF; CDR3 DNA: TGTGCCAGCAGCAGCGGACAGGGAGGCTACGAGCAGTACTTC; D gene: TRBD1; clone size: NA; V gene: TRBV7-2; J gene: TRBJ2-7
CDR3 protein: CASSLTGGVTEAFF; CDR3 DNA: TGTGCCAGCAGCTTAACAGGGGGCGTCACTGAAGCTTTCTTT; D gene: TRBD1; clone size: NA; V gene: TRBV7-2; J gene: TRBJ1-1